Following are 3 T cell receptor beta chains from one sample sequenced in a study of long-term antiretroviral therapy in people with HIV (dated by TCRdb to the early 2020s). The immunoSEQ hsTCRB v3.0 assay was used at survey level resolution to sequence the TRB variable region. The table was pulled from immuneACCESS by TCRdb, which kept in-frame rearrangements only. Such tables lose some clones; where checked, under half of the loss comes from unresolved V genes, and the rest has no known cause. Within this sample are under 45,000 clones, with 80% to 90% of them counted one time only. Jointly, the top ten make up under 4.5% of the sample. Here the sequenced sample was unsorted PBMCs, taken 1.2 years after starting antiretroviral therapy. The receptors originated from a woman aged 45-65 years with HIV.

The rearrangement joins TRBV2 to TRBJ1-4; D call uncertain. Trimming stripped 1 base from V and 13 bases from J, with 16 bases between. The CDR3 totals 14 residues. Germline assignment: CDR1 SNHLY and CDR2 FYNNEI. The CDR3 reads CASSEDGSSWRLFF. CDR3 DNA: TGTGCCAGCAGTGAAGATGGTTCCTCCTGGCGACTGTTTTTT. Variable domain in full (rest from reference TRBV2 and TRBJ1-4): EPEVTQTPSHQVTQMGQEVILRCVPISNHLYFYWYRQILGQKVEFLVSFYNNEISEKSEIFDDQFSVERPDGSNFTLKIRSTKLEDSAMYFCASSEDGSSWRLFFGSGTQLSVL.

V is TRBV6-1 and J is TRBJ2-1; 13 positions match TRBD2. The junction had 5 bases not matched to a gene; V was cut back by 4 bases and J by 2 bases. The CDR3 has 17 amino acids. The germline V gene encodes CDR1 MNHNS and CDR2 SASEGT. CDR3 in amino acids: CASSGWTSGGPYNEQFF. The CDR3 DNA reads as TGTGCCAGCAGTGGATGGACTAGCGGGGGCCCCTACAATGAGCAGTTCTTC.

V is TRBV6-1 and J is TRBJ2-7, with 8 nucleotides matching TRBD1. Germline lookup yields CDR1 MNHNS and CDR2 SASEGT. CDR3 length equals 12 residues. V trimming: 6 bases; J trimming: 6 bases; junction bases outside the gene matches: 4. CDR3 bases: TGTGCCAGCAGCGACAGGGGATCCGAGCAGTACTTC. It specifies CASSDRGSEQYF.